The 8 T cell receptor beta chains below all came from one sample that was sequenced in a study of cytomegalovirus exposure and HLA in healthy donors. Primers included in the PCR were 60 Vbeta and 13 Jbeta primers. Generated by immunoSEQ multiplex PCR, the TCRdb table keeps only in-frame clones and is missing some. The table has approximately 140,000 clones, over 60% seen once. Sequences were obtained from PBMCs. These receptor sequences come from a man aged 40-49 years in good health and CMV-seronegative.

The chain links TRBV4-2 to TRBJ2-2, with 16 nucleotides matching TRBD2. Germline-derived CDR1 and CDR2 are LGHNA and YNFKEQ. Unmatched junction bases numbered 6, after V lost 4 bases and J lost 4 bases. The CDR3 extends over 18 amino acids. The CDR3 nucleotides are TGTGCCAGCAGCCTCCCGGGACTAGCGGGAGGGATCACCGGGGAGCTGTTTTTT. Translation: CASSLPGLAGGITGELFF.

The gene calls are TRBV7-6 and TRBJ2-1; 10 bases are a match to TRBD2. From germline, CDR1 is SGHVS and CDR2 FNYEAQ. Trimming at V came to 5 bases and at J to 6 bases, leaving 10 bases not matched to a gene. This CDR3 has 16 amino acids. CDR3 loop: CASSLSGGAFGNEQFF. DNA of the CDR3: TGTGCCAGCAGCCTCAGCGGGGGGGCCTTTGGCAATGAGCAGTTCTTC.

This rearrangement joins TRBV30 to TRBJ2-4; the D gene is possibly TRBD2 (5 bases). The CDR3 contains 16 residues. Trimming left V 5 bases short and J 3 bases short, with 20 bases between. Germline V gives CDR1 GTSNPN, CDR2 SVGIG (reference sequence). CDR3 sequence reads: CAWGGTEWGDKNIQYF. CDR3 nucleotide sequence: TGTGCCTGGGGAGGTACCGAGTGGGGTGACAAAAACATTCAGTACTTC.

Comment on this clone: The junction departs from germline at one end; a sequencing error may be responsible. This chain links TRBV7-9 with TRBJ1-2; D unresolved. The germline CDR1 and CDR2 sequences are SEHNR and FQNEAQ (reference sequence). CDR3 length equals 19 residues. The CDR3 region has the DNA TGTTCCAGCAGCCCTAGCCTTAATGGGTTGTGGAGGGAGTACTATGGCTACACCTTC. Amino acid sequence: CSSSPSLNGLWREYYGYTF.

The rearrangement uses TRBV30 and TRBJ2-6, with D possibly TRBD1 on 5 matching bases. The germline gives CDR1 GTSNPN, CDR2 SVGIG (reference sequence). The CDR3 extends over 12 amino acids. CDR3 region: CARQLGANVLTF. CDR3 sequence (DNA): TGTGCTCGACAGTTGGGGGCCAACGTCCTGACTTTC.

This rearrangement joins TRBV5-6 to TRBJ1-6; TRBD1 matches at 7 bases. CDR1 is SGHDT and CDR2 is YYEEEE in the germline V gene. V dropped 2 bases and J dropped 8; count of bases not matched to a gene: 7. This CDR3 contains 15 residues. CDR3 nucleotide sequence: TGTGCCAGCAGCTTAGACACAGGGGTACATTCACCCCTCCACTTT. Translating gives CASSLDTGVHSPLHF.

The chain couples TRBV9 to TRBJ1-3; D unclear. Trimming stripped 0 bases from V and 0 bases from J, with 16 bases between. The CDR3 loop spans 18 amino acids. From germline, CDR1 is SGDLS and CDR2 YYNGEE. This CDR3 reads CASSVVGTTAGSGNTIYF. CDR3 DNA sequence: TGTGCCAGCAGCGTAGTGGGCACAACCGCGGGCTCTGGAAACACCATATATTTT.

This clone was found a few times. The rearrangement uses TRBV6-5 and TRBJ2-5; TRBD2 might be the D (6 bases). The J call may be mistaken, given a closer DNA end match to TRBJ2-7. Germline assignment: CDR1 MNHEY and CDR2 SVGAGI. The length of the CDR3 is 14 residues. The CDR3 protein is CASSYRLGDYEQYF. The DNA of the CDR3 is TGTGCCAGCAGTTACCGACTAGGGGACTACGAGCAGTACTTC.